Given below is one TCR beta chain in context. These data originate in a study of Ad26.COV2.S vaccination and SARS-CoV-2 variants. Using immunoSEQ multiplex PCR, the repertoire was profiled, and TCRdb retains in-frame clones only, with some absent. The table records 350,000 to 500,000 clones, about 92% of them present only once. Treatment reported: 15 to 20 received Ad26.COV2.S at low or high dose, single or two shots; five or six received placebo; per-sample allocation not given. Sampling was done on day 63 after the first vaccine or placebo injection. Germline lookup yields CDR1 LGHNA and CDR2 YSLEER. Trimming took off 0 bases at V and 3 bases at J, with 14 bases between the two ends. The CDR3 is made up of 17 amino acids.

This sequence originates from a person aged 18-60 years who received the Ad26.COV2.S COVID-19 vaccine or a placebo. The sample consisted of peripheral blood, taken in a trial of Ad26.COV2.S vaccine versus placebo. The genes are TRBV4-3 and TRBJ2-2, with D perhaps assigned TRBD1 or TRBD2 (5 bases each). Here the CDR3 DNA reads TGCGCCAGCAGCCAAGACCTACCCGGGGACCACACCGGGGAGCTGTTTTTT. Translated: CASSQDLPGDHTGELFF.